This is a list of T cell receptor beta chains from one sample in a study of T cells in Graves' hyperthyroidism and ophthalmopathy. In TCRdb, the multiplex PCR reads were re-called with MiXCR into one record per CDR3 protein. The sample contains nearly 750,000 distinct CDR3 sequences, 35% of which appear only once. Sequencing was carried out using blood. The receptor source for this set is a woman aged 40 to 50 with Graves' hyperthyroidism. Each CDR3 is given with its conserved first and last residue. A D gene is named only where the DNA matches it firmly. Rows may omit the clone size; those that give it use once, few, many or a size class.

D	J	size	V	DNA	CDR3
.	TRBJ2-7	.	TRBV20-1	TGCAGTGCTACAGACGGGACCTTCTACGAGCAGTACTTC	CSATDGTFYEQYF
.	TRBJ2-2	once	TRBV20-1	TGCAGTGCTCCTACTCCCTGGGACACCGGGGAGCTGTTTTTT	CSAPTPWDTGELFF
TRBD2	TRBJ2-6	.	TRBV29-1	TGCAGCGTTGGGATAGCGGGAGGGGCCAACGTCCTGACTTTC	CSVGIAGGANVLTF
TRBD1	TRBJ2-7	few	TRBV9	TGTGCCAGCAGCGAAACAGGGGGCGAGCAGTACTTC	CASSETGGEQYF
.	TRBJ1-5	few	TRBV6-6	TGTGCCAGCAGTTTCCAGCCCGATCAGCCCCAGCATTTT	CASSFQPDQPQHF
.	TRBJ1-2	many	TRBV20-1	TGCAGTGCTGAACAGAACACGAACGGGGGCTACACCTTC	CSAEQNTNGGYTF
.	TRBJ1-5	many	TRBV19	TGTGCCAGTAGTATAGAGGGGGCGCGAAATCAGCCCCAGCATTTT	CASSIEGARNQPQHF
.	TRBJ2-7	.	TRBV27	TGTGCCAGCAGTTTATCGATCGAGGACGAGCAGTACTTC	CASSLSIEDEQYF
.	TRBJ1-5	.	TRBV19	TGTGCCAGTAGCTTAACAGGGATGGACAATCAGCCCCAGCATTTT	CASSLTGMDNQPQHF
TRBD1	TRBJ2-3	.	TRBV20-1	TGCAGTGCAGGGCACAGGGGGCCTAGCACAGATACGCAGTATTTT	CSAGHRGPSTDTQYF
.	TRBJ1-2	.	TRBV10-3	TGTGCCATCCTGGGGTCTGGCTACACCTTC	CAILGSGYTF
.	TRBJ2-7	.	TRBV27	TGTGCCAGCAGTTTAGGCAGGGGTGCCGAGCAGTACTTC	CASSLGRGAEQYF
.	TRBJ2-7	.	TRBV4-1	TGCGCCAGCAGTCTTACCTGGTCTGACTACGAGCAGTACTTC	CASSLTWSDYEQYF
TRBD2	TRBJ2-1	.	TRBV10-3	TGTGCCATCAGTGACCCCGGGACTAGCCAGTTCTTC	CAISDPGTSQFF
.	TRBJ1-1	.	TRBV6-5	TGTGCCAGCAGTTACTCGATATGGGCCAAGGAAAACACTGAAGCTTTCTTT	CASSYSIWAKENTEAFF
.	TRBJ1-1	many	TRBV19	TGTGCCAGTAGTCCAGGGGCACGGACTGAAGCTTTCTTT	CASSPGARTEAFF